The sequence of this TCR beta chain was determined in a study of CD8+CD57+ T cells in acquired aplastic anemia. Study as a whole: The study obtained an average of about 3.2 ug of DNA from sorted CD4+ and CD8+ cells.

An expansion of CD8+CD57+ cells by flow cytometry had been shown in patients chosen for sequencing. This CDR3 region has 18 residues. The V gene's germline CDR1 is LNHDA and CDR2 SQIVND (reference sequence). Trimming stripped 6 bases from V and 3 bases from J, with 21 bases between. Both TCR beta VDJ combination and CDR3 sequence profiling were carried out. Genomic DNA was the template for this profiling. One entry per CDR3 protein, called by TCRdb with MiXCR from the reads. The data hold about 180,000 distinct CDR3 sequences, with about three fifths observed a single time. The source is a human donor with aplastic anemia. The sequenced sample was sorted CD4+, CD8+, or CD8+CD57+ T cells (not recorded which) from PBMCs. The rearrangement joins TRBV19 to TRBJ1-6; possibly TRBD1 for D (6 bases). Here the CDR3 DNA reads TGTGCCAGTAGCCACGGGACATCACTCCTTGACTATAATTCACCCCTCCACTTT. Translating gives CASSHGTSLLDYNSPLHF. Based on the CDR3 plus reference TRBV19 and TRBJ1-6, the full variable domain is DGGITQSPKYLFRKEGQNVTLSCEQNLNHDAMYWYRQDPGQGLRLIYYSQIVNDFQKGDIAEGYSVSREKKESFPLTVTSAQKNPTAFYLCASSHGTSLLDYNSPLHFGNGTRLTVT.